This paragraph covers one T cell receptor beta chain sequence. Its antigen is not known. Other nucleotide sequences from this sample produce the same CDR3. The data originate from a study of shared clonotypes between healthy human individuals. Findings and caveats of the study: It was the few donors that limited the genetic and exposure-history diversity represented.

Trimming pared 4 bases from V and 2 bases from J, leaving 12 bases between. The CDR3 runs 14 residues. Per the germline V gene, CDR1 is MNHNY and CDR2 is SVGAGI (reference sequence). The split of CD4+ cells yielded CD45RA+ naive and CD45RA-negative memory subsets. Evenly divided among several immunoSEQ plates was the genomic DNA of each subset. The data were produced by immunoSEQ multiplex PCR, yet TCRdb's version contains in-frame clones alone and is incomplete. This sample has over a million clones, with 78% found just once. The receptor comes from a man between 18 and 35 years old in good health. Some clones in this sample may be carry-over from other donors' samples. Sequencing used memory CD4+ T cells from PBMCs. This sample's subset: CD45RA-negative fraction. V is TRBV6-6 and J is TRBJ2-7; D perhaps matches TRBD1 (7 bases). CDR3 sequence: CASSLQGGPYEQYF. The CDR3 nucleotides read TGTGCCAGCAGTTTGCAGGGGGGACCCTACGAGCAGTACTTC.